This section outlines one TCR beta chain sequence together with its context. The germline V gene encodes CDR1 MDHEN and CDR2 SYDVKM. The CDR3 is made up of 14 amino acids. Cohorts were determined from participant-reported clinical history. The data originate from a study of blood T cell repertoires in COVID-19. On the study more broadly: Acute-phase and convalescent COVID-19 samples originated in the United States, Italy and Spain. The cDNA or gDNA used as material had been derived from T cells, B-cell-depleted T cells, or PBMCs.

Study processing details: Reference gene primer amplification gave nucleated cell count estimates. This table comes from immunoSEQ multiplex PCR, and its TCRdb copy is limited to in-frame clones, with some not included. Clone size and the V and J calls come from that table; the DNA yielded D and trimming. The sample lists 200,000 to 300,000 clones; about 87% were seen once. The specimen was PBMCs or T cells enriched from blood (not recorded which). The sequence was obtained from a woman in her forties with acute COVID-19. The J gene is TRBJ1-5, the V gene TRBV28, with 7 nucleotides matching TRBD1. CDR3 DNA: TGTGCGAGCCGTGTTGGGACAGGCAATCAGCCCCAGCATTTT. Translating it yields CASRVGTGNQPQHF.